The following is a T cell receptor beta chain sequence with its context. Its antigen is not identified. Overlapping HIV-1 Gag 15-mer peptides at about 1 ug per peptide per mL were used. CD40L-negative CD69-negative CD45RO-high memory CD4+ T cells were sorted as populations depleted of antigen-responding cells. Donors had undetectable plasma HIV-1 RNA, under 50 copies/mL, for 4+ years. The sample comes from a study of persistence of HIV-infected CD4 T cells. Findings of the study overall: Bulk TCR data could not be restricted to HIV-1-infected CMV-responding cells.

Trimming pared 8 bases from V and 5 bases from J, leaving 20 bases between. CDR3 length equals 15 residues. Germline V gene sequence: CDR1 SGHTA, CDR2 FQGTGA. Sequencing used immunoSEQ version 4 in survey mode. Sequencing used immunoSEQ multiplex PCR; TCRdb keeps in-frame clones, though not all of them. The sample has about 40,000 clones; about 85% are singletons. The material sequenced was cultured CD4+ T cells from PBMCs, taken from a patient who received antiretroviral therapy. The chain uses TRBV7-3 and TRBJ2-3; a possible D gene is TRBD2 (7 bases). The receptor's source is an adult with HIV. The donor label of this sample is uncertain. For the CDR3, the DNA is TGTGCCAGCTCCCTCCTCGGGGGGCCGATAGATACGCAGTATTTT. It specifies CASSLLGGPIDTQYF.